This TCR beta chain was recovered during a study of response to subunit inactivated influenza vaccine. In its sample, this clonotype was seen a few times. CDR1 is MDHEN and CDR2 is SYDVKM in the germline V gene. V was clipped by 2 bases and J by 2 bases, with 13 bases between them. The length of the CDR3 is 16 residues. TCRdb analysed the RT-PCR reads with MiXCR anew, one entry per CDR3 protein. Of about 170,000 distinct CDR3 sequences detected, approximately 12% appear once; the ten largest clones hold about 29%. These same records also appear under a second study, on T cells expressing NK-cell markers. From that study: Researchers built TCR beta cDNA using 5'RACE template switching with UMIs. Within the sequenced cohort of eight donors, seven exhibited HCMV seropositivity and one was seronegative. Among the experiments, several used an anti-gamma-delta TCR antibody to restrict sorting to alpha-beta TCR T cells. Of the CD8+ T cell pool in roughly 6 donors, roughly 1.0-7.0% was accounted for by dominant NKG2C+ clonotypes. Once again these clonotypes came out on top in the CD3+CD56-NKG2C+ fraction of several donors.

This TCR derives from a man aged 45-60 years who received an inactivated influenza vaccine. V is TRBV28 and J is TRBJ2-1; D assignment may be TRBD1 or TRBD2 (6 bases each). This specimen consisted of CD8+ T cells sorted from PBMCs, obtained 11 to 12 days after vaccination. The CDR3 DNA sequence: TGTGCCAGCAGTTTACGCGGGACACTTCCCTACAATGAGCAGTTCTTC. It codes for CASSLRGTLPYNEQFF. Combining the CDR3 with reference TRBV28 and TRBJ2-1 gives the whole variable domain DVKVTQSSRYLVKRTGEKVFLECVQDMDHENMFWYRQDPGLGLRLIYFSYDVKMKEKGDIPEGYSVSREKKERFSLILESASTNQTSMYLCASSLRGTLPYNEQFFGPGTRLTVL.